This TCR beta chain appears in the sequencing data of a study of blood T cell repertoires in COVID-19. As handled by the study authors: It was from reference gene primer amplification that nucleated cell counts were estimated. The protocol was immunoSEQ multiplex PCR, while the TCRdb copy is restricted to in-frame clones and leaves out a portion. V, J and clone size derive from that table, while D and trimming were established from the DNA sequence. The sample has about 280,000 clones, roughly 80% seen once; the top ten hold less than 5.5%. Participant age was roughly 18 to 89 years, and participants resided in roughly 25 US areas. Each participant's cohort was designated according to participant-reported clinical history. A PCR-confirmed or clinician-diagnosed COVID-19 case had contacted exposed participants within 2 weeks of entry. Specimen: PBMCs or T cells enriched from blood (not recorded which). The TCR sequence derives from a man in his forties who had been exposed to COVID-19.

The CDR3: CASSWGGTISYNEQFF. CDR3 bases: TGTGCCAGCAGTTGGGGCGGCACCATCTCCTACAATGAGCAGTTCTTC. The rearrangement joins TRBV6-5 to TRBJ2-1, with D possibly being TRBD1 (5 bases). Germline V gives CDR1 MNHEY, CDR2 SVGAGI. The CDR3 contains 16 residues. The V end lost 4 bases, the J end lost 0 bases, and 13 bases lay between the germline ends.